What follows is one TCR beta chain and its context. CD45RO negativity and positive selection for CCR7 defined naive CD8 cells, a population that excluded terminally differentiated effector memory CD45RA+ cells. This sample is drawn from a study of shared clonotypes between healthy human individuals. Study-level information: In total, the donors were two women and a few men aged 18 to 49.

The CDR3 consists of 13 residues. Looked up from germline, CDR1 is SGHAT and CDR2 is FQNNGV. Trimming removed 5 bases at V and 6 bases at J, with 12 bases between. In the original processing: For the immunoSEQ data, sequences were junction-only without quality scores, so filtering differed. Measured with immunoSEQ multiplex PCR; TCRdb has only the in-frame clones, and not every one. Clone size and the V and J calls come from that table; the DNA yielded D and trimming. The table records about 2 million clones, around 96% of them present only once. The rearrangement links TRBV11-2 to TRBJ2-3; no definite D call. The TCR comes from a man between 18 and 29 years old in good health. Input material: naive CD8+ T cells sorted from blood. DNA of the CDR3: TGTGCCAGCAGCCCCCCCTACGGGGATACGCAGTATTTT. Amino acid sequence: CASSPPYGDTQYF.